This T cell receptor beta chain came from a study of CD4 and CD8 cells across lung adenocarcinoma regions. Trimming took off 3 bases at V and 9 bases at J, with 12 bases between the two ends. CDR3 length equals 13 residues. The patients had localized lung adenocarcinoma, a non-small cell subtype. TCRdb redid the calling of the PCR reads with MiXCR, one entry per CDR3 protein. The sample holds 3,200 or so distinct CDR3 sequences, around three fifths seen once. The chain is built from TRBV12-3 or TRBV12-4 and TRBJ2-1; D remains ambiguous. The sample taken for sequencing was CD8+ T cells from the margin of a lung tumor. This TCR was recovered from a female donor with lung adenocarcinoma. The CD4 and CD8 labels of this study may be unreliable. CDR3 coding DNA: TGTGCCAGCAGTTTGAAGGAAACGAGTGAGCAGTTCTTC. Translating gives CASSLKETSEQFF.